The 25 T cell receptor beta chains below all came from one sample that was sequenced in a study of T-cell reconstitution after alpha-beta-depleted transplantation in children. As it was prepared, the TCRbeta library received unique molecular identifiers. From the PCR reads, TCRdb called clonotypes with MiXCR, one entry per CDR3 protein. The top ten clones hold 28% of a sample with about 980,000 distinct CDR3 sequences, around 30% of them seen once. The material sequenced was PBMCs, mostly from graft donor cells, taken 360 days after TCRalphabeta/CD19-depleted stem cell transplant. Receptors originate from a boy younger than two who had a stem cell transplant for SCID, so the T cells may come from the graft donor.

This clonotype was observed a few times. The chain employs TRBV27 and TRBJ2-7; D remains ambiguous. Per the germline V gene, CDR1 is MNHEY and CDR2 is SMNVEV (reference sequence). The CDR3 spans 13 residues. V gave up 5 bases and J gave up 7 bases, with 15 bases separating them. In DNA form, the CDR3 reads TGTGCCAGCAGTCATGGGATGGCGACAGAGCAGTACTTC. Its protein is CASSHGMATEQYF.

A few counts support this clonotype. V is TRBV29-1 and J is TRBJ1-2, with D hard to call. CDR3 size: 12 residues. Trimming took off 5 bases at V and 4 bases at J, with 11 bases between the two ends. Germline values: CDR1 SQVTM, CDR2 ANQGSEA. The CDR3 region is CSVPPDAYGYTF. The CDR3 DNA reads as TGCAGCGTTCCCCCGGATGCCTATGGCTACACCTTC.

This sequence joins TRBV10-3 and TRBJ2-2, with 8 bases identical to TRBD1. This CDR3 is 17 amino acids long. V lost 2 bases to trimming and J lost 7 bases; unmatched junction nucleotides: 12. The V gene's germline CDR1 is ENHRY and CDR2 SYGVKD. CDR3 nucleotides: TGTGCCATCAGTGAGGCGAAAAACCCAGGGGGCGGCGGGGAGCTGTTTTTT. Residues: CAISEAKNPGGGGELFF.

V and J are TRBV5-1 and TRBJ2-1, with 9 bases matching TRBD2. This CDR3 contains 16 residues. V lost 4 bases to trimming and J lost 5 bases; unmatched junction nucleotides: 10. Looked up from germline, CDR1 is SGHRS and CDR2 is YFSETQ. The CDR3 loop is CASSLASSGTDNEQFF. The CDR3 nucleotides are TGCGCCAGCAGCCTGGCCTCTAGCGGGACGGACAATGAGCAGTTCTTC.

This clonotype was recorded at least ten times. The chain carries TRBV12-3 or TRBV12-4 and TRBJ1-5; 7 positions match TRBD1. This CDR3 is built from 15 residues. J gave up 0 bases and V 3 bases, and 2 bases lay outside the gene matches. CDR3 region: CASSFHRGSNQPQHF. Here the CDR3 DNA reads TGTGCCAGCAGTTTTCACAGGGGTAGCAATCAGCCCCAGCATTTT.

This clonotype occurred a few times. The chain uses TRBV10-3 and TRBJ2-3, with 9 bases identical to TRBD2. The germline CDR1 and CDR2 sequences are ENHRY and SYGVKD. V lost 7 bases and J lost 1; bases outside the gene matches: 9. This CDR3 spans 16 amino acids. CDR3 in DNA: TGTGCCATCAAATTGGCGGCTAGCGGGGGCACAGATACGCAGTATTTT. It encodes CAIKLAASGGTDTQYF.

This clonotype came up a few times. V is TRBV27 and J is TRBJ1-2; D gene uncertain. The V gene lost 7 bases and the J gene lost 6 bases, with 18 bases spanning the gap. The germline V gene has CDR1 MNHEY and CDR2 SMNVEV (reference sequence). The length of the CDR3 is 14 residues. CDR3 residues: CASTGGGTTHGYTF. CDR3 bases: TGTGCCAGCACAGGAGGTGGAACAACCCATGGCTACACCTTC.

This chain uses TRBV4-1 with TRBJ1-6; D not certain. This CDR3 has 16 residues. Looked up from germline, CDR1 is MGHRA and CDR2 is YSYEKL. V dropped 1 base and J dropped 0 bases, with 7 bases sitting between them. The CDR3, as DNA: TGCGCCAGCAGCCAAGGGTTAAGCTCCTATAATTCACCCCTCCACTTT. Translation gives CASSQGLSSYNSPLHF.

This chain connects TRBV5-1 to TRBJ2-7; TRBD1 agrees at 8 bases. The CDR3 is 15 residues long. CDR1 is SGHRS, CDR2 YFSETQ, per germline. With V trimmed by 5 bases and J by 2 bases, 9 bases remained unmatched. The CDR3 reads CASRRQGAPTYEQYF. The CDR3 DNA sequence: TGCGCCAGCAGACGTCAGGGGGCGCCGACCTACGAGCAGTACTTC.

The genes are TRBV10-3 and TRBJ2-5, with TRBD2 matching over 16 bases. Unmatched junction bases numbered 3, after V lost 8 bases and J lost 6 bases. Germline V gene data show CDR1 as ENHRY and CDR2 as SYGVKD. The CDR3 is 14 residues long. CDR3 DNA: TGTGCCATCGGGACTAGCGGGGGGGCTAAGACCCAGTACTTC. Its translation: CAIGTSGGAKTQYF.

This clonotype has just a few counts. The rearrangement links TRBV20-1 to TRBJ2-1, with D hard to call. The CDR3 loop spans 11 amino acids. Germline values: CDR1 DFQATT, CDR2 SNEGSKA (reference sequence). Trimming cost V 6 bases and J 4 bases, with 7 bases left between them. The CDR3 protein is CSATPYNEQFF. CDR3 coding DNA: TGCAGTGCCACCCCTTACAATGAGCAGTTCTTC.

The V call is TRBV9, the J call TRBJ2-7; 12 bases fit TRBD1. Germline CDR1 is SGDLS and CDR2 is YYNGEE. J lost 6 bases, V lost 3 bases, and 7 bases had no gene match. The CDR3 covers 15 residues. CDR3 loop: CASSATGTGGLEQYF. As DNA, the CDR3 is TGTGCCAGCAGCGCCACCGGGACAGGGGGCCTCGAGCAGTACTTC.

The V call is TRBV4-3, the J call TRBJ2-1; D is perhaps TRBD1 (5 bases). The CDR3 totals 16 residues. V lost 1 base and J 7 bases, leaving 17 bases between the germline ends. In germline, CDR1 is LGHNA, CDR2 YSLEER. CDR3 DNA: TGCGCCAGCAGCCAAGGGGGCCGGCTAATGGGAAATGAGCAGTTCTTC. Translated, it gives CASSQGGRLMGNEQFF.

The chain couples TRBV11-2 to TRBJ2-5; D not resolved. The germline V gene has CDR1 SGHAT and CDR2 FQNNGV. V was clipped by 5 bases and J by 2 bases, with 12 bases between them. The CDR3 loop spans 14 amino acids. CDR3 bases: TGTGCCAGCAGCAGCTTCCTGGATCAAGAGACCCAGTACTTC. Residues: CASSSFLDQETQYF.

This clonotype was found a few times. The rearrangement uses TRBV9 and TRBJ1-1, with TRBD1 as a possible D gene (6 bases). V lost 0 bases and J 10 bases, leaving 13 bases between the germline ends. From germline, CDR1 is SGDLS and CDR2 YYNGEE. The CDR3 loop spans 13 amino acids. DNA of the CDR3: TGTGCCAGCAGCGTAGGCGGAGGGGGGGGAGCTTTCTTT. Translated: CASSVGGGGGAFF. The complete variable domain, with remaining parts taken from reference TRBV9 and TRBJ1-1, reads DSGVTQTPKHLITATGQRVTLRCSPRSGDLSVYWYQQSLDQGLQFLIQYYNGEERAKGNILERFSAQQFPDLHSELNLSSLELGDSALYFCASSVGGGGGAFFGQGTRLTVV.

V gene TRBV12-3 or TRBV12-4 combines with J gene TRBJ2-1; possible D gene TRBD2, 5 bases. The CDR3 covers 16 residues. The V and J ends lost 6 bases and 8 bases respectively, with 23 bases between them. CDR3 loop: CASRPPGVHIEDEQFF. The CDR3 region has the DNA TGTGCCAGCAGGCCCCCCGGGGTGCACATTGAAGATGAGCAGTTCTTC.

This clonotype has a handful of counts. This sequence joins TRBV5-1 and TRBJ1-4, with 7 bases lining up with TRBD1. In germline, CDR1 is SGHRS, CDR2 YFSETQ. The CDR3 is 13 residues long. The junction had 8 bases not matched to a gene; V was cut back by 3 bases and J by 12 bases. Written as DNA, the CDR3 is TGCGCCAGCAGCTGGGACAGACAGGGTGAACTGTTTTTT. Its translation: CASSWDRQGELFF.

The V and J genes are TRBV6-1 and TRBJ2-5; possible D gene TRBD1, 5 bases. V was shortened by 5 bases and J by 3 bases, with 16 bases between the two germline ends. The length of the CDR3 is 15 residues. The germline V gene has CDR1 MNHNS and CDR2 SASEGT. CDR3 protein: CASSLMGQTEETQYF. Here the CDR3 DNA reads TGTGCCAGCAGTCTTATGGGGCAGACCGAAGAGACCCAGTACTTC.

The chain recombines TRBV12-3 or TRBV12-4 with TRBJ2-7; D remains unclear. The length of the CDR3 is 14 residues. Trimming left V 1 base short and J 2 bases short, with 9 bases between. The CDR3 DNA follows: TGTGCCAGCAGTTTAGTTCTGGAAACCTACGAGCAGTACTTC. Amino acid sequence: CASSLVLETYEQYF.

The CDR3 DNA reads as TGTGCCAGCAGCTTGGCTGGACTAGGAGGGAGGTACGAGCAGTACTTC. Translating gives CASSLAGLGGRYEQYF. The rearrangement uses TRBV7-2 and TRBJ2-7; TRBD2 aligns across 7 bases. There are 16 residues in the CDR3. Germline V gene data show CDR1 as SGHTA and CDR2 as FQGNSA. After removal of 3 bases from V and 4 bases from J, the junction contained 12 bases not matched to a gene.

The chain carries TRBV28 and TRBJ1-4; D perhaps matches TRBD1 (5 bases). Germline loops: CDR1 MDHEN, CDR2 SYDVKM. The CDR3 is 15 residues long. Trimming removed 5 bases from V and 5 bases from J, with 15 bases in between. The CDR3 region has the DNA TGTGCCAGCAGTCCTATCCCGAACAGGAATGAAAAACTGTTTTTT. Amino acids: CASSPIPNRNEKLFF.

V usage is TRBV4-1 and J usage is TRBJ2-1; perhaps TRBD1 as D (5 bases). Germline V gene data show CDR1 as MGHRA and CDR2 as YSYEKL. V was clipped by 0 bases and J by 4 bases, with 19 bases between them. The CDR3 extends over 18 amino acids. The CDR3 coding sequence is TGCGCCAGCAGCCAAGATTCCCCTCAGGGTCGTTCTTACAATGAGCAGTTCTTC. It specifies CASSQDSPQGRSYNEQFF.

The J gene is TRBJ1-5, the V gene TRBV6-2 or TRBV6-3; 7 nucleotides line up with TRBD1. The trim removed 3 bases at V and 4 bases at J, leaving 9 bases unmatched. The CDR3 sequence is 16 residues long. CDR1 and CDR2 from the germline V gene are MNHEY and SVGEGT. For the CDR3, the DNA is TGTGCCAGCAGTTATTTAGGGGGACAGACAAATCAGCCCCAGCATTTT. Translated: CASSYLGGQTNQPQHF.

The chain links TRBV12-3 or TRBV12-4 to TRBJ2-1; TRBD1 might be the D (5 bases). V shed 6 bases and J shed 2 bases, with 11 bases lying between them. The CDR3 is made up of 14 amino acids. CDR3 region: CASRQESTYNEQFF. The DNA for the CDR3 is TGTGCCAGCAGACAGGAAAGCACCTACAATGAGCAGTTCTTC.

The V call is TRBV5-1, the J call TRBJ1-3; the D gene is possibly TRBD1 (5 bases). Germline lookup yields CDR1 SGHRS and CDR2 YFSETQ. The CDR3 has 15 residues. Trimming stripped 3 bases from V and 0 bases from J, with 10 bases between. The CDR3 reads CASSWDGLSGNTIYF. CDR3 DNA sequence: TGCGCCAGCAGCTGGGACGGTCTCTCTGGAAACACCATATATTTT. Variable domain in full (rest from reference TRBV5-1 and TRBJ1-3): KAGVTQTPRYLIKTRGQQVTLSCSPISGHRSVSWYQQTPGQGLQFLFEYFSETQRNKGNFPGRFSGRQFSNSRSEMNVSTLELGDSALYLCASSWDGLSGNTIYFGEGSWLTVV.